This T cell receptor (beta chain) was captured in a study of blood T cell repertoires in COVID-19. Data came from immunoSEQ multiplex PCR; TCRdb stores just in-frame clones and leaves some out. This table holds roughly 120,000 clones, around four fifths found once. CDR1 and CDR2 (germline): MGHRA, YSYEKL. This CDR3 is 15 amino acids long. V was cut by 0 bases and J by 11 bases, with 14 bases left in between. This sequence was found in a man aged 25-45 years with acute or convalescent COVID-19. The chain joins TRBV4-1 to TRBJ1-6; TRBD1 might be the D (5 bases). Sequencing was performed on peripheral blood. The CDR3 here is CASSQDGGGLAPLHF. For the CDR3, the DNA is TGCGCCAGCAGCCAAGATGGGGGGGGTCTAGCACCCCTCCACTTT.